This TCR beta chain comes out of a study of T cell clusters in autoimmune cytopenias. The CDR3 spans 19 residues. The germline V gene has CDR1 MNHEY and CDR2 SVGEGT. Study-level findings and limits: TRB repertoire shifts in secondary cytopenia and chronic lymphocytic leukemia mostly reflected lymphoma, not autoimmunity. Healthy donors had 2.5 to 3-fold more exclusive TRB clusters than active autoimmune hepatitis patients.

TRB was amplified by touch-down multiplex PCR, primer pools A and B combined. TCRdb re-called the multiplex PCR reads and catalogs CDR3 proteins one per entry, DNA excluded. This sample contains approximately 8,000 distinct CDR3 sequences. As to this clonotype: Its antigen is undetermined.

TRB amplification used 250 ng of peripheral blood genomic DNA. This clonotype originated in a human donor with an autoimmune cytopenia or autoimmune hepatitis (not recorded which). The V call is TRBV6-2 or TRBV6-3, the J call TRBJ1-2; TCRdb calls TRBD1, which cannot be checked without DNA. The sample comprised peripheral blood. The CDR3 here is CASSYTTDRPKPSNYGYTF.